This T cell receptor (beta chain) was sequenced for a study of T cell changes during pregnancy in multiple sclerosis. TCRdb's copy holds only in-frame clones and misses some; the assay was immunoSEQ multiplex PCR. The table records about 62,000 clones, roughly nine tenths of them present only once. Germline V lookup: CDR1 SNHLY, CDR2 FYNNEI. After removal of 0 bases from V and 8 bases from J, the junction contained 9 bases not matched to a gene. This CDR3 has 16 residues. The clonotype was recovered from a female donor with multiple sclerosis, enrolled in a pregnancy study. V and J are TRBV2 and TRBJ2-1; 8 bases line up with TRBD2. Source: peripheral blood, taken in the first trimester of pregnancy. CDR3 residues: CASSEALARGADEQFF. The CDR3 DNA follows: TGTGCCAGCAGTGAAGCGCTGGCGCGGGGGGCCGATGAGCAGTTCTTC.